This is a list of T cell receptor beta chains from one sample in a study of cytomegalovirus exposure and HLA in healthy donors. Profiled with immunoSEQ multiplex PCR; TCRdb holds only in-frame clones, not every one. The repertoire holds 200,000 to 250,000 clones, with over 75% as singletons. Material: PBMCs. All receptors derive from a human donor in good health. The conserved cysteine and the conserved F or W are not part of the CDR3 here. The order of the fields is J gene, V gene, CDR3 protein.

TRBJ1-1 TRBV15 ATSSAGSRTEAF
TRBJ2-5 TRBV19 ASGTSGIVETQY
TRBJ2-2 TRBV4-1 ASSQDLAGGLGTGELF
TRBJ1-6 TRBV30 AWSVLTTRYRSPLH
TRBJ2-1 TRBV27 ASSSTGGRINEQF
TRBJ2-1 TRBV7-3 ASSSRSTGGHEQF
TRBJ1-5 TRBV5-5 ASSMGQGTQPQH
TRBJ1-1 TRBV7-9 ASSLGTVTEAF
TRBJ2-7 TRBV5-6 ASSLGGSPYEQY
TRBJ2-5 TRBV7-8 ASSLRLAGGLRETQY
TRBJ2-3 TRBV10-3 AISAGQVPDTQY
TRBJ1-5 TRBV19 ASSPQTGSNQPQH
TRBJ2-7 TRBV30 AWSPGTGGEQY
TRBJ1-5 TRBV28 ASSPQGQGNQPQH
TRBJ1-2 TRBV29-1 SVIDRNNYGYT
TRBJ2-5 TRBV27 ASSLLGRGQETQY
TRBJ1-1 TRBV6-5 ASSKLSGLNTEAF
TRBJ2-1 TRBV9 ASSVDLAGWSSYNEQF
TRBJ2-7 TRBV6-5 ASSYRDRGNEQY
TRBJ2-1 TRBV11-1 ASSRDRRNEQF
TRBJ2-3 TRBV19 ASSIMGRVVDTQY
TRBJ2-3 TRBV7-2 ASSLRAGRGYTDTQY
TRBJ2-7 TRBV4-1 ASSQDRVSGAYEQY
TRBJ2-7 TRBV6-6 ASSHSGLGVYEQY
TRBJ2-1 TRBV27 ASSLLGGGNYNEQF
TRBJ2-3 TRBV7-2 ASSSLAGRRTDTQY
TRBJ2-2 TRBV4-3 ASSQDSPFGELF
TRBJ2-6 TRBV5-1 ASSLASSGANVLT
TRBJ1-1 TRBV6-1 ASSRQRSDTEAF
TRBJ2-3 TRBV19 ASSTGTGGTDTQY
TRBJ2-5 TRBV11-1 ASSLYRGNQETQY
TRBJ2-1 TRBV9 ASSADTGGLNEQF
TRBJ2-7 TRBV18 ASSPDISYEQY
TRBJ2-7 TRBV4-2 ASSQEGRSPYEQY
TRBJ1-1 TRBV6-1 ASRGQGAVWTEAF
TRBJ1-5 TRBV2 ASRGTASNQPQH
TRBJ1-1 TRBV19 ASSTGGAINTEAF
TRBJ2-7 TRBV30 AWSAAGVGEQY
TRBJ2-2 TRBV6-1 ASSLGLANTGELF
TRBJ1-1 TRBV6-5 ASSSTQGTEAF
TRBJ1-2 TRBV6-6 AGRVGGDGYT
TRBJ2-7 TRBV7-2 ASSLMREGYEQY
TRBJ2-6 TRBV6-5 ASSQTSSGANVLT
TRBJ1-6 TRBV27 ASSPSTRTGDYSPLH
TRBJ2-1 TRBV28 ASSLSRHNEQF
TRBJ1-1 TRBV6-4 ASSARGTENTEAF
TRBJ1-1 TRBV20-1 SAREYPEAF
TRBJ2-1 TRBV5-4 ASSAQTGGKYNEQF
TRBJ2-5 TRBV11-2 ASRRWQEGETQY
TRBJ2-3 TRBV5-1 ASSRRTSADTQY
TRBJ2-7 TRBV4-1 ASSQGGLAAYEQY
TRBJ1-2 TRBV9 ASSPPATQISYT
TRBJ2-3 TRBV9 ASSLERDRGTLGTDTQY
TRBJ1-2 TRBV21-1 ASSKATGDRGPDYGYT
TRBJ2-3 TRBV6-4 ASSGIAGDTDTQY
TRBJ2-5 TRBV5-1 ASSLASGLAGYETQY
TRBJ2-7 TRBV5-1 ASSLAASGRPSYEQY
TRBJ2-7 TRBV4-2 ASSKGLAVYEQY